These 28 T cell receptor beta chains originate from one sample sequenced in a study of blood T cell repertoires in COVID-19. Assay: immunoSEQ multiplex PCR; the TCRdb copy retains only in-frame clones and omits some. This table holds roughly 39,000 clones, roughly nine tenths found once. The sequencing input was peripheral blood. These receptors all stem from a young man with active or convalescent COVID-19.

V usage is TRBV6-1 and J usage is TRBJ2-7; TRBD2 might be the D (6 bases). The ends were cut back, 3 bases at V and 6 bases at J, with 9 bases in the middle. Germline V lookup: CDR1 MNHNS, CDR2 SASEGT. The CDR3 spans 12 residues. The CDR3: CASSDRLGEQYV. The CDR3 DNA is TGTGCCAGCAGTGATAGACTAGGCGAGCAGTACGTC.

The gene calls are TRBV5-1 and TRBJ2-3; 14 bases agree with TRBD2. The CDR3 extends over 17 amino acids. Losses at the gene ends were 4 bases for V and 2 bases for J; bases not matched to a gene: 6. CDR1 and CDR2 (germline): SGHRS, YFSETQ. The CDR3 DNA sequence: TGCGCCAGCAGCACGGGACTAGCGGGGGCCTTCACAGATACGCAGTATTTT. As protein: CASSTGLAGAFTDTQYF. Full variable domain (remainder filled in from reference TRBV5-1 and TRBJ2-3): KAGVTQTPRYLIKTRGQQVTLSCSPISGHRSVSWYQQTPGQGLQFLFEYFSETQRNKGNFPGRFSGRQFSNSRSEMNVSTLELGDSALYLCASSTGLAGAFTDTQYFGPGTRLTVL.

CDR3 coding DNA: TGTGCCAGCAACCAATACGCAGGGGGGCAGGGCGAGCAGTACTTC. Translating it yields CASNQYAGGQGEQYF. The gene calls are TRBV7-9 and TRBJ2-7; possible D gene TRBD1, 7 bases. Trimming removed 7 bases at V and 6 bases at J, with 22 bases between. CDR3 size: 15 residues. Germline CDR1 and CDR2: SEHNR and FQNEAQ (reference sequence).

The chain couples TRBV28 to TRBJ1-2, with D maybe TRBD1 (6 bases). This CDR3 is 15 amino acids long. Trimming took off 5 bases at V and 4 bases at J, with 17 bases between the two ends. Germline V gene lookup returns CDR1 MDHEN and CDR2 SYDVKM. In DNA form, the CDR3 reads TGTGCCAGCAGTCAACAGGGTGGTTCAACCTATGGCTACACCTTC. Its translation is CASSQQGGSTYGYTF.

V usage is TRBV5-8 and J usage is TRBJ1-2; no clear D gene. Trimming pared 1 base from V and 1 base from J, leaving 8 bases between. Germline V CDR1 and CDR2: SGHTS, YDEGEE. The length of the CDR3 is 14 residues. Written as DNA, the CDR3 is TGTGCCAGCAGCTTGCCGGGAGTTAACTATGGCTACACCTTC. As protein: CASSLPGVNYGYTF. Supplemented by reference TRBV5-8 and TRBJ1-2, the full variable domain reads EAGVTQSPTHLIKTRGQQATLRCSPISGHTSVYWYQQALGLGLQFLLWYDEGEERNRGNFPPRFSGRQFPNYSSELNVNALELEDSALYLCASSLPGVNYGYTFGSGTRLTVV.

The chain employs TRBV19 and TRBJ2-5, with 10 bases aligning to TRBD1. CDR3 length: 17 residues. CDR1 is LNHDA, CDR2 SQIVND, per germline (reference sequence). Trimming removed 1 base from V and 0 bases from J; junction bases left unmatched: 5. This chain's CDR3 is CASSIGGTGDHQETQYF. The CDR3 DNA sequence: TGTGCCAGTAGTATAGGGGGGACAGGGGATCACCAAGAGACCCAGTACTTC.

The rearrangement links TRBV7-9 to TRBJ2-1; D perhaps matches TRBD2 (7 bases). The CDR3 is 15 amino acids. Trimming stripped 7 bases from V and 8 bases from J, with 21 bases between. Germline assignment: CDR1 SEHNR and CDR2 FQNEAQ (reference sequence). The CDR3 nucleotides are TGTGCCAGCAACCCCTGGGGGCGGGAGAACTATGAGCAGTTCTTC. Its protein product is CASNPWGRENYEQFF.

This clone has just one count. J is TRBJ2-1 and V is TRBV7-9; D gene ambiguous. V was cut by 3 bases and J by 0 bases, with 6 bases left in between. Germline CDR1 SEHNR, CDR2 FQNEAQ (reference sequence). The CDR3 extends over 14 amino acids. The CDR3 loop is CASSFGHSYNEQFF. For the CDR3, the DNA is TGTGCCAGCAGCTTCGGTCACTCCTACAATGAGCAGTTCTTC.

This chain connects TRBV10-1 to TRBJ2-3; a possible D gene is TRBD1 (6 bases). The CDR3 spans 14 residues. Germline V CDR1 and CDR2: WNHNN, SYGVQD (reference sequence). V was trimmed by 3 bases and J by 3 bases, leaving 10 bases between them. CDR3 loop: CASSDNRATDTQYF. CDR3 bases: TGCGCCAGCAGTGATAACAGGGCTACAGATACGCAGTATTTT.

This clone occurred a few times. The J gene is TRBJ1-1, the V gene TRBV13; D possibly corresponds to TRBD1 (6 bases). The CDR3 is 14 amino acids. V lost 3 bases and J lost 4, with 12 bases in between. Germline CDR1 reads PRHDT; CDR2 reads FYEKMQ (reference sequence). The CDR3 DNA sequence: TGTGCCAGCAGCTTTCAGGGGAGAAGCACTGAAGCTTTCTTT. Its translation: CASSFQGRSTEAFF. Complete variable domain (other parts from reference TRBV13 and TRBJ1-1): AAGVIQSPRHLIKEKRETATLKCYPIPRHDTVYWYQQGPGQDPQFLISFYEKMQSDKGSIPDRFSAQQFSDYHSELNMSSLELGDSALYFCASSFQGRSTEAFFGQGTRLTVV.

The chain has TRBV27 and TRBJ2-7, with D possibly TRBD1 on 5 matching bases. CDR3 length: 13 residues. V was trimmed by 3 bases and J by 4 bases, leaving 10 bases between them. Germline values: CDR1 MNHEY, CDR2 SMNVEV (reference sequence). As DNA, the CDR3 is TGTGCCAGCAGTTTTGTGTCAGGGTACGAGCAGTACTTC. Encoded protein: CASSFVSGYEQYF.

The chain employs TRBV12-5 and TRBJ1-1, with 7 bases matching TRBD1. V shed 6 bases and J 5 bases; nucleotides not matched to a gene: 6. This CDR3 is 13 amino acids long. Germline V gene lookup returns CDR1 LGHNT and CDR2 FRNRAP. This CDR3 reads CASGFQGGTEAFF. DNA for the CDR3: TGTGCTAGTGGATTCCAGGGGGGAACTGAAGCTTTCTTT.

The count of this clone is one. The genes are TRBV12-5 and TRBJ2-1, with TRBD1 matching 11 bases. CDR1 is LGHNT, CDR2 FRNRAP, per germline. This CDR3 has 15 residues. The ends lost 5 bases at V and 4 bases at J; junction bases unmatched: 4. The CDR3 sequence: CASGPGQGVYNEQFF. Here the CDR3 DNA reads TGTGCTAGTGGTCCGGGACAGGGGGTATACAATGAGCAGTTCTTC.

The chain has TRBV11-1 and TRBJ1-2, with TRBD1 matching 7 bases. J gave up 6 bases and V 2 bases, and 3 bases lay outside the gene matches. Germline lookup yields CDR1 SGHAT and CDR2 FQDESV (reference sequence). CDR3 length equals 13 residues. The chain's CDR3 is CASSLKGAHGYTF. CDR3 bases: TGTGCCAGCAGCTTAAAGGGGGCCCATGGCTACACCTTC.

The V call is TRBV27, the J call TRBJ1-5; D not resolved. Per the germline V gene, CDR1 is MNHEY and CDR2 is SMNVEV (reference sequence). The CDR3 covers 19 residues. V was clipped by 7 bases and J by 3 bases, with 28 bases between them. The CDR3 DNA reads TGTGCCAGCACCCACCCCCACATACCGTGGCAGGAAAACAATCAGCCCCAGCATTTT. It encodes CASTHPHIPWQENNQPQHF.

This clone was observed a single time. The chain couples TRBV12-5 to TRBJ2-7; 8 bases map to TRBD1. CDR3 size: 12 residues. Germline assignment: CDR1 LGHNT and CDR2 FRNRAP. With 7 bases clipped from V and 5 bases from J, the junction kept 4 bases outside the gene matches. The CDR3: CASAGQGDEQYF. Written as DNA, the CDR3 is TGTGCTAGTGCAGGACAGGGTGACGAGCAGTACTTC.

This chain connects TRBV2 to TRBJ2-5, with 9 positions matching TRBD1. CDR1 and CDR2 from the germline V gene are SNHLY and FYNNEI. The CDR3 loop spans 13 amino acids. J was trimmed by 3 bases and V by 8 bases; bases with no gene match: 4. The CDR3 nucleotides read TGTGCCAGCGGGACAGGGTGGGAAGAGACCCAGTACTTC. Its translation: CASGTGWEETQYF.

The rearrangement links TRBV19 to TRBJ1-5, with a tentative D call TRBD1 (5 bases). V gave up 5 bases and J gave up 7 bases, with 21 bases separating them. The CDR3 sequence is 16 residues long. From germline, CDR1 is LNHDA and CDR2 SQIVND (reference sequence). CDR3 sequence: CASSSRLTVGMQPQHF. The CDR3 DNA reads TGTGCCAGTAGTTCCCGTCTGACAGTGGGGATGCAGCCCCAGCATTTT.

This clone was seen just once. V gene TRBV29-1 combines with J gene TRBJ1-3; 7 bases fit TRBD1. The CDR3 is 14 amino acids. From germline, CDR1 is SQVTM and CDR2 ANQGSEA. With V trimmed by 6 bases and J by 0 bases, 5 bases remained unmatched. The CDR3 loop reads CSVAGGSSGNTIYF. For the CDR3, the DNA is TGCAGCGTGGCAGGGGGTTCCTCTGGAAACACCATATATTTT.

This clone was picked up one time. The V and J genes are TRBV6-5 and TRBJ2-2; the match to TRBD2 covers 9 bases. The germline gives CDR1 MNHEY, CDR2 SVGAGI. The CDR3 loop spans 16 amino acids. J lost 1 base, V lost 0 bases, and 0 bases had no gene match. CDR3 DNA: TGTGCCAGCAGTTACTCGACTAGCGGGAACACCGGGGAGCTGTTTTTT. Amino acids: CASSYSTSGNTGELFF.

CDR3 sequence reads: CASTPGGRNTEAFF. DNA for the CDR3: TGTGCCAGCACCCCAGGGGGGAGGAACACTGAAGCTTTCTTT. This chain connects TRBV5-4 to TRBJ1-1, with 7 positions matching TRBD1. Germline V gene data show CDR1 as SGHNT and CDR2 as YYREEE (reference sequence). The V gene end was trimmed by 6 bases and the J gene end by 1 base; junction bases not matched to a gene: 6. The CDR3 runs 14 residues.

The chain uses TRBV2 and TRBJ2-7, with D hard to call. V lost 7 bases, J lost 2 bases, and 6 bases lay in between. Per the germline V gene, CDR1 is SNHLY and CDR2 is FYNNEI. The CDR3 runs 11 residues. The CDR3 is CASIQTYEQYF. The CDR3 region has the DNA TGTGCCAGCATACAGACCTACGAGCAGTACTTC.

The J gene is TRBJ2-5, the V gene TRBV2; weak D call: TRBD1 (7 bases). CDR3 length: 13 amino acids. The germline V gene has CDR1 SNHLY and CDR2 FYNNEI. Trimming stripped 5 bases from V and 1 base from J, with 8 bases between. This chain's CDR3 is CASSQGGQETQYF. As DNA, the CDR3 is TGTGCCAGCAGTCAGGGGGGCCAAGAGACCCAGTACTTC. Supplemented by reference TRBV2 and TRBJ2-5, the full variable domain reads EPEVTQTPSHQVTQMGQEVILRCVPISNHLYFYWYRQILGQKVEFLVSFYNNEISEKSEIFDDQFSVERPDGSNFTLKIRSTKLEDSAMYFCASSQGGQETQYFGPGTRLLVL.

This chain links TRBV19 with TRBJ1-1; perhaps TRBD1 as D (5 bases). In germline, CDR1 is LNHDA, CDR2 SQIVND (reference sequence). The CDR3 loop spans 12 amino acids. The V end was cut by 3 bases, the J end by 7 bases, with 9 bases between. For the CDR3, the DNA is TGTGCCAGTAGTATCGGCAGGGTTGAAGCTTTCTTT. Its translation is CASSIGRVEAFF.

The rearrangement links TRBV6-1 to TRBJ1-2; D remains unclear. Trimming took off 0 bases at V and 8 bases at J, with 16 bases between the two ends. This CDR3 spans 15 amino acids. CDR1 is MNHNS, CDR2 SASEGT, per germline. This CDR3 is CASSEARGGGRGYTF. As DNA, the CDR3 is TGTGCCAGCAGTGAAGCGAGAGGAGGAGGGAGAGGCTACACCTTC.

The rearrangement links TRBV13 to TRBJ1-6; the match to TRBD1 covers 7 bases. Germline loops: CDR1 PRHDT, CDR2 FYEKMQ (reference sequence). J lost 14 bases, V lost 4 bases, and 14 bases had no gene match. The length of the CDR3 is 15 residues. The CDR3 DNA is TGTGCCAGCAGCTCACAGAGACAGGGCCTTGGGGCCCTCCACTTT. Protein: CASSSQRQGLGALHF.

The chain uses TRBV25-1 and TRBJ1-1; D perhaps matches TRBD1 (6 bases). From germline, CDR1 is MGHDK and CDR2 SYGVNS. Trimming left V 6 bases short and J 6 bases short, with 8 bases between. This CDR3 comprises 11 residues. CDR3 protein: CASRTGPEAFF. CDR3 coding DNA: TGTGCCAGCAGAACAGGGCCTGAAGCTTTCTTT.

This chain uses TRBV9 with TRBJ2-3, with D perhaps TRBD2 (5 bases). V was pared by 4 bases and J by 0 bases, with 12 bases between. CDR3 size: 15 residues. Germline V gene data show CDR1 as SGDLS and CDR2 as YYNGEE. This CDR3 is CASSPRGSSTDTQYF. CDR3 bases: TGTGCCAGCAGCCCCCGGGGTAGCAGCACAGATACGCAGTATTTT.